The present T cell receptor (beta chain) was sequenced within a study of blood T cell repertoires in COVID-19. Across the whole study: COVID-19 samples, acute and convalescent, were from the United States, Italy and Spain.

Assay used: immunoSEQ multiplex PCR; TCRdb lists only in-frame clones, some missing. The repertoire holds around 260,000 clones, with around 80% as singletons. Sequenced sample: PBMCs or T cells enriched from blood (not recorded which). This receptor was taken from a man under 40 with acute COVID-19.

Here the CDR3 reads CASSLGAASTDTQYF. CDR3 DNA sequence: TGCGCCAGCAGCTTGGGGGCCGCTTCCACAGATACGCAGTATTTT. The chain employs TRBV5-1 and TRBJ2-3; D gene uncertain. This CDR3 has 15 amino acids. V was shortened by 0 bases and J by 2 bases, with 10 bases between the two germline ends. Germline CDR1 and CDR2: SGHRS and YFSETQ.